This TCR beta chain comes out of a study of blood T cell repertoires in COVID-19. At the level of the study: In each case, the material was cDNA or gDNA derived from T cells, B-cell-depleted T cells, or PBMCs.

The CDR3 spans 14 residues. V was clipped by 1 base and J by 7 bases, with 8 bases between them. Germline loops: CDR1 SGHAT, CDR2 FQNNGV. Sequenced by immunoSEQ multiplex PCR; TCRdb stores in-frame clones only, minus some. The sample consists of some 220,000 clones, approximately 78% of them appearing once. The sequenced material came from peripheral blood. The TCR originated in a woman aged 70-85 years with COVID-19, enrolled during active disease. The chain recombines TRBV11-2 with TRBJ1-6; TRBD1 might be the D (6 bases). This CDR3 is CASSLAGHNSPLHF. DNA of the CDR3: TGTGCCAGCAGCTTAGCGGGACACAATTCACCCCTCCACTTT.